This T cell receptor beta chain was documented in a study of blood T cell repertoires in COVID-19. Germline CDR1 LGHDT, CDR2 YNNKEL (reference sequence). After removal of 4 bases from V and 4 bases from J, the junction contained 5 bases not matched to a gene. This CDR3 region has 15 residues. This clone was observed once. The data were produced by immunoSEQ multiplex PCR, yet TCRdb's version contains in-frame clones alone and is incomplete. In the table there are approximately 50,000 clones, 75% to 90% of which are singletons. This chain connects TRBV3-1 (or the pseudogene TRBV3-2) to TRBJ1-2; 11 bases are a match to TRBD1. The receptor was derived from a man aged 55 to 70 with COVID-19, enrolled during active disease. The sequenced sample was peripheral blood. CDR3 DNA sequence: TGTGCCAGCAGCCCAGGGACAGGGGGAGGCTATGGCTACACCTTC. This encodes CASSPGTGGGYGYTF.